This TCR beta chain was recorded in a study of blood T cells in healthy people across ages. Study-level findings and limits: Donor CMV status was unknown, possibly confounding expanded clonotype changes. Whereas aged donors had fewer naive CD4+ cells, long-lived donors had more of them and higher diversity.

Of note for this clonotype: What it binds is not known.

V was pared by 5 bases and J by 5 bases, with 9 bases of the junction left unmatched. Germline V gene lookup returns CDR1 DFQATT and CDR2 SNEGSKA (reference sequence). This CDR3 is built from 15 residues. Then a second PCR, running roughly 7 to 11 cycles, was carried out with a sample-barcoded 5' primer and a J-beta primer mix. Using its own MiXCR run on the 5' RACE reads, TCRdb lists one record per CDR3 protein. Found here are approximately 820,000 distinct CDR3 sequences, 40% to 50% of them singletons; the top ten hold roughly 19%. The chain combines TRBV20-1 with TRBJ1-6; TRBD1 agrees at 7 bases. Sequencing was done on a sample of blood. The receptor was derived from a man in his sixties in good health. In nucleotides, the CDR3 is TGCAGTGCTCCTTTGGCGGGACAGAATAATTCACCCCTCCACTTT. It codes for CSAPLAGQNNSPLHF.